This is a list of T cell receptor beta chains from one sample in a study of regulatory T cells in long-lasting Graves disease. One entry per CDR3 protein, called by TCRdb with MiXCR from the multiplex PCR reads. The sample yields 350,000 to 450,000 distinct CDR3 sequences, about 16% seen once. This same sample was also taken into another study, of T cells in Graves' hyperthyroidism and ophthalmopathy.

Material: peripheral blood mononuclear cells (PBMCs), obtained at new diagnosis, from a patient treated with antithyroid drugs. The source is a woman under 40 with Graves disease. Each CDR3 is given with its conserved first and last residue. The D gene is left open where the match is weak. Size tells how often a clone was seen (once, few, many) or the class of an expanded clone, and some rows leave it out.

CDR3 protein: CSASGLPGTAETQYF
CDR3 DNA: TGCAGTGCTAGCGGGCTGCCAGGGACCGCAGAGACCCAGTACTTC
V gene: TRBV20-1
J gene: TRBJ2-5
D gene: -
clone size: many

CDR3 protein: CASSFGVRTQDTQYF
CDR3 DNA: TGTGCCAGCAGCTTTGGGGTTCGCACCCAGGATACGCAGTATTTT
V gene: TRBV5-8
J gene: TRBJ2-3
D gene: -
clone size: many

CDR3 protein: CASSLASGGESVLQYF
CDR3 DNA: TGTGCCAGCAGCTTGGCGTCAGGGGGCGAATCGGTTCTGCAGTATTTT
V gene: TRBV5-6
J gene: TRBJ2-3
D gene: TRBD1
clone size: many

CDR3 protein: CASSLGTSRTSGRATDTQYF
CDR3 DNA: TGTGCCAGCAGCTTAGGAACCTCTCGGACTAGCGGGAGGGCTACAGATACGCAGTATTTT
V gene: TRBV11-2
J gene: TRBJ2-3
D gene: TRBD2
clone size: many

CDR3 protein: CASRGLREGKQPQHF
CDR3 DNA: TGTGCCAGCAGGGGCCTCAGAGAGGGAAAACAGCCCCAGCATTTT
V gene: TRBV2
J gene: TRBJ1-5
D gene: -
clone size: many

CDR3 protein: CASSPGPEYSNQPQHF
CDR3 DNA: TGTGCCAGCTCACCAGGGCCAGAATATAGCAATCAGCCCCAGCATTTT
V gene: TRBV18
J gene: TRBJ1-5
D gene: -
clone size: many

CDR3 protein: CASSSRGREVDEQFF
CDR3 DNA: TGTGCCAGCAGCTCACGGGGACGGGAGGTCGATGAGCAGTTCTTC
V gene: TRBV7-9
J gene: TRBJ2-1
D gene: TRBD2
clone size: -

CDR3 protein: CASSLGLAVETQYF
CDR3 DNA: TGTGCCAGCAGTTTAGGCCTAGCGGTGGAGACCCAGTACTTC
V gene: TRBV12-3/TRBV12-4
J gene: TRBJ2-5
D gene: TRBD2
clone size: -

CDR3 protein: CASSFGRGDRAQHF
CDR3 DNA: TGTGCCAGCAGTTTCGGCCGCGGGGATCGGGCCCAGCATTTT
V gene: TRBV12-3/TRBV12-4
J gene: TRBJ1-5
D gene: -
clone size: many

CDR3 protein: CASSFEMTGNTEAFF
CDR3 DNA: TGCGCCAGCAGCTTCGAAATGACAGGGAACACTGAAGCTTTCTTT
V gene: TRBV5-1
J gene: TRBJ1-1
D gene: -
clone size: once

CDR3 protein: CASESPSYEQYF
CDR3 DNA: TGTGCCAGTGAATCCCCCTCCTACGAGCAGTACTTC
V gene: TRBV6-1
J gene: TRBJ2-7
D gene: -
clone size: many

CDR3 protein: CASSEGINQPQHF
CDR3 DNA: TGCGCCAGCAGTGAGGGAATCAATCAGCCCCAGCATTTT
V gene: TRBV10-2
J gene: TRBJ1-5
D gene: -
clone size: few

CDR3 protein: CASTATRVGYTF
CDR3 DNA: TGTGCCAGCACCGCAACCAGGGTTGGCTACACCTTC
V gene: TRBV11-2
J gene: TRBJ1-2
D gene: -
clone size: many

CDR3 protein: CSARGTGRSGANVLTF
CDR3 DNA: TGCAGTGCTAGGGGGACAGGGAGGTCTGGGGCCAACGTCCTGACTTTC
V gene: TRBV20-1
J gene: TRBJ2-6
D gene: TRBD1
clone size: -

CDR3 protein: CASSQLGLAGPYEQYF
CDR3 DNA: TGCGCCAGCAGCCAACTTGGACTAGCGGGACCCTACGAGCAGTACTTC
V gene: TRBV4-1
J gene: TRBJ2-7
D gene: TRBD2
clone size: many

CDR3 protein: CAVPKQGREDTQYF
CDR3 DNA: TGTGCCGTACCCAAACAGGGAAGAGAGGATACGCAGTATTTT
V gene: TRBV2
J gene: TRBJ2-3
D gene: -
clone size: many